These 2 T cell receptor beta chains share one sample of origin, sequenced in a study of OX40 agonist ivuxolimab in advanced cancers. TCRdb's copy holds only in-frame clones and misses some; the assay was immunoSEQ multiplex PCR. Here the sample spans tens of thousands of clones, around 87% being singletons. Sequenced material: CD4+ or CD8+ T cells sorted from blood, taken in a trial of the OX40 agonist ivuxolimab. The receptors originated from an adult with an advanced solid tumor such as melanoma, head and neck, liver or kidney cancer.

This clone appeared once. The V call is TRBV7-2, the J call TRBJ1-2; D uncertain. CDR1 SGHTA and CDR2 FQGNSA come from the germline V gene. The V gene lost 6 bases and the J gene lost 0 bases, with 17 bases spanning the gap. The CDR3 is made up of 16 amino acids. CDR3 in amino acids: CASSLQPTGANYGYTF. CDR3 sequence (DNA): TGTGCCAGCAGTCTTCAGCCCACGGGCGCTAACTATGGCTACACCTTC.

The CDR3 region is CASSVRTSGTDTQYF. CDR3 nucleotide sequence: TGTGCCAGCAGTGTACGGACTAGCGGGACAGATACGCAGTATTTT. The genes are TRBV2 and TRBJ2-3; the match to TRBD2 covers 11 bases. Trimming took 4 bases from V and 3 from J; bases not matched to a gene: 3. The CDR3 sequence is 15 residues long. Per the germline V gene, CDR1 is SNHLY and CDR2 is FYNNEI.